What follows is one T cell receptor beta chain and its context. Germline CDR1 reads KGHSH; CDR2 reads LQKENI. CDR3 length: 17 amino acids. V dropped 2 bases and J dropped 0; count of bases not matched to a gene: 6. The record originates from a study of graft-versus-host responses after intestinal transplantation. Looking at the study overall: Each recipient received anti-thymocyte globulin induction, then tacrolimus and steroids for around 3 years.

Researchers processed graft tissue to release intraepithelial and lamina propria lymphocytes. Sequencing used immunoSEQ multiplex PCR; TCRdb keeps in-frame clones, though not all of them. Of several thousand clones in the sample, around four fifths were seen once. This specimen consisted of ileum tissue, obtained 307 days after intestinal transplant. The genes are TRBV18 and TRBJ2-1; the match to TRBD2 covers 8 bases. This TCR derives from a human patient who received an intestinal transplant, so some T cells may come from the graft donor. The DNA of the CDR3 is TGTGCCAGCTCACCAAAGACTAGCGCAAGCTCCTACAATGAGCAGTTCTTC. This codes for CASSPKTSASSYNEQFF.